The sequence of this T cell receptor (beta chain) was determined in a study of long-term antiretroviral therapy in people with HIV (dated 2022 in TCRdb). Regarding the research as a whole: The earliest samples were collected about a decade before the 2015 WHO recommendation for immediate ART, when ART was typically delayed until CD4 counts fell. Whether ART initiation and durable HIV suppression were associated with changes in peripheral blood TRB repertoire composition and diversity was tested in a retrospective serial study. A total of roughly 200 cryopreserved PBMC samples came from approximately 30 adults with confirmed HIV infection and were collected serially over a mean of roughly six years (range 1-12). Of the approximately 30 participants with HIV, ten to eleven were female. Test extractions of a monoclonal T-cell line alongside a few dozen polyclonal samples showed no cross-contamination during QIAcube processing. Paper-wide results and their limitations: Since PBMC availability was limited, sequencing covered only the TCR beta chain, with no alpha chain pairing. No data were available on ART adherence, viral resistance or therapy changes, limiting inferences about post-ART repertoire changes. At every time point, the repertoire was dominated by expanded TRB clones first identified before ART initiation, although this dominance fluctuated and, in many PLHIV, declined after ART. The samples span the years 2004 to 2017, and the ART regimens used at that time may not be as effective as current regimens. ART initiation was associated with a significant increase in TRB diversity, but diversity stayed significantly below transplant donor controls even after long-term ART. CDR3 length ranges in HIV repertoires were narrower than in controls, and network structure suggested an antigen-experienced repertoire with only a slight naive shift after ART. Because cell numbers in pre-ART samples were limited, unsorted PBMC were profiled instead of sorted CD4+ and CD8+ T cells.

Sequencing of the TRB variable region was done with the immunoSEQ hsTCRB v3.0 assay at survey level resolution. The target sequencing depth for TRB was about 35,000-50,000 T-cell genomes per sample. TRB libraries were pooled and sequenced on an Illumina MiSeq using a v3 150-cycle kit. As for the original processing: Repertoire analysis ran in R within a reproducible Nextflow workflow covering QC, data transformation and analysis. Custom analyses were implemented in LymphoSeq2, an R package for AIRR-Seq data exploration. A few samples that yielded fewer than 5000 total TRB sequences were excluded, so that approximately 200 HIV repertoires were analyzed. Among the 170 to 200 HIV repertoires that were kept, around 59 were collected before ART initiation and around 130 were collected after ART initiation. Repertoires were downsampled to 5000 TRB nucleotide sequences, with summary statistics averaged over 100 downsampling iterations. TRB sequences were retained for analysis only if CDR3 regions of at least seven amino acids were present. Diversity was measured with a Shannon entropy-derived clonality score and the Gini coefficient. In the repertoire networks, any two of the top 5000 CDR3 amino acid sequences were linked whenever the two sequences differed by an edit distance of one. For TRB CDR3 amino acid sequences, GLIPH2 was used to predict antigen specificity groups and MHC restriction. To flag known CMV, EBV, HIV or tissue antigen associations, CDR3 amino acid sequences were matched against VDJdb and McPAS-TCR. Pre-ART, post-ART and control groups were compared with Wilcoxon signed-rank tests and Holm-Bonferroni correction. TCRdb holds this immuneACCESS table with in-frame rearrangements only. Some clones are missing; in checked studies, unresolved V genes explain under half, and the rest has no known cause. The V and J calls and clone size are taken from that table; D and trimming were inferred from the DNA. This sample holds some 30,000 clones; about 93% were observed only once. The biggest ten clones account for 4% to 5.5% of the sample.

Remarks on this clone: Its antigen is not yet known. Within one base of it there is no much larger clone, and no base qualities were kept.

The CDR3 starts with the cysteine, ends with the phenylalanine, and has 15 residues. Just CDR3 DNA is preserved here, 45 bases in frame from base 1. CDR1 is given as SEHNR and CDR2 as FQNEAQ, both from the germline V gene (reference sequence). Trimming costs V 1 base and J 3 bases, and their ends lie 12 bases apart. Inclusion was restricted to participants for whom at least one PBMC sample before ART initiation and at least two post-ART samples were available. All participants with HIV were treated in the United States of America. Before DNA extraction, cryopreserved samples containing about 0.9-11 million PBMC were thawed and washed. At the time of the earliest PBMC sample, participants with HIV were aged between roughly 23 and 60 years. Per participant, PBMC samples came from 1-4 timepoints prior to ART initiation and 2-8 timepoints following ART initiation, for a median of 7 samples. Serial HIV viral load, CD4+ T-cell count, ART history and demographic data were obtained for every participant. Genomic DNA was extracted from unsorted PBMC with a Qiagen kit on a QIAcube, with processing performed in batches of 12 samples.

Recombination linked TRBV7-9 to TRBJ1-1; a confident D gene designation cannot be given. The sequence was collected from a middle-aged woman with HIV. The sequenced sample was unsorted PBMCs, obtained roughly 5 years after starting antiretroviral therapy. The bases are TGTGCCAGCAGCTTAGGGGGTAGTGGGGACACTGAAGCTTTCTTT. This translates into CASSLGGSGDTEAFF.